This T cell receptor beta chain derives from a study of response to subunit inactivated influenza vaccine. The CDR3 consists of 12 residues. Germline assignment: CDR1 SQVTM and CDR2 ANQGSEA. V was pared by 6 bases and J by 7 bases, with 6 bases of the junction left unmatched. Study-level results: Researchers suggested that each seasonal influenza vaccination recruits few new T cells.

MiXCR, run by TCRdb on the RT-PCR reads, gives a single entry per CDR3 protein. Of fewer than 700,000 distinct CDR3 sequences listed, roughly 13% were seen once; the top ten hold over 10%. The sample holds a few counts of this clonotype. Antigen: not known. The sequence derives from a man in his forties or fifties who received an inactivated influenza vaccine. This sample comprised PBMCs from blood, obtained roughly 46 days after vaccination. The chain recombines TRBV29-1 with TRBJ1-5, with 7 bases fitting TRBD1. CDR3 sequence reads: CSVANRGQPQHF. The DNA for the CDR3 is TGCAGCGTCGCGAACAGGGGCCAGCCCCAGCATTTT.